This entry is about one TCR beta chain. The antigen remains unidentified. This entry is derived from a study of cytomegalovirus exposure and HLA in healthy donors. V lost 5 bases and J lost 8; bases outside the gene matches: 9. CDR3 length equals 14 residues. Germline V gene lookup returns CDR1 SEHNR and CDR2 FQNEAQ (reference sequence). Findings and caveats of the study: The authors enumerated 180 or so TCR beta chains as linked to cytomegalovirus. Earlier results showed most TCR beta V segments being productive about 90% or about 30% of the time.

Use of 60 Vbeta and 13 Jbeta primers characterized the PCR. Sequenced by immunoSEQ multiplex PCR; TCRdb stores in-frame clones only, minus some. This table has about 180,000 clones, around 80% appearing once. The specimen was PBMCs. The TCR sequence derives from a woman in her forties or fifties in good health and CMV-seropositive. The rearrangement uses TRBV7-9 and TRBJ1-2; TRBD1 matches at 9 bases. The CDR3 protein is CASSQGQGLRGYTF. The CDR3 nucleotides read TGTGCCAGCAGCCAGGGACAGGGATTGAGAGGCTACACCTTC.